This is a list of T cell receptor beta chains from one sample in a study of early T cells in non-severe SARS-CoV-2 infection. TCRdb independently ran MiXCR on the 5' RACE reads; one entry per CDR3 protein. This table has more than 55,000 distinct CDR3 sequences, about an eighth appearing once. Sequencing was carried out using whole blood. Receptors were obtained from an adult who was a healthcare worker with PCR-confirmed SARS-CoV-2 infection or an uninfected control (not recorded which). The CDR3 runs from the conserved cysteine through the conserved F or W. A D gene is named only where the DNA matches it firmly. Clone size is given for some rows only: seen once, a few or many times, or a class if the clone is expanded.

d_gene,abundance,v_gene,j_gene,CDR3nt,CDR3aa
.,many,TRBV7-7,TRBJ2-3,TGTGCCAGCAGCCCAACGGGGGTTAGCACAGATACGCAGTATTTT,CASSPTGVSTDTQYF
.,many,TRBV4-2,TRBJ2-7,TGTGCCAGCAGCCAAGATATTTGGAACGAGCAGTACTTC,CASSQDIWNEQYF
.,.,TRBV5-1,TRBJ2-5,TGCGCCAGCAGCTTGGACTGGCAAGAGACCCAGTACTTC,CASSLDWQETQYF
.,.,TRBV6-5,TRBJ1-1,TGTGCCAGCAGTACCGGTATGAACACTGAAGCTTTCTTT,CASSTGMNTEAFF
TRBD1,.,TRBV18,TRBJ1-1,TGTGCCAGCTCACCAACCAGGGGGGGGACTGAAGCTTTCTTT,CASSPTRGGTEAFF
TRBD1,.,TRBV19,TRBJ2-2,TGTGCCAGCGTACGGGACAGGGACTGGGCCGGGGAGCTGTTTTTT,CASVRDRDWAGELFF
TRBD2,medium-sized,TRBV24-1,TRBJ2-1,TGTGCCACCAGTGAGTCCCGACTAGCGGGGTATGCTGAGCAGTTCTTC,CATSESRLAGYAEQFF
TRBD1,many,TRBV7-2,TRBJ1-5,TGTGCCAGCAGCTACAGGGGTGCTCAGCCCCAGCATTTT,CASSYRGAQPQHF
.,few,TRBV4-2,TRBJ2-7,TGTGCCAGCAGCCAAGATCAGACTGGGGGCGTAGGGTACGAGCAGTACTTC,CASSQDQTGGVGYEQYF
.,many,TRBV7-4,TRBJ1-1,TGTGCCAGGGAGGACAGCCTCGCCCCTGAAGCTTTCTTT,CAREDSLAPEAFF
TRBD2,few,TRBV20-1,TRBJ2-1,TGCAGTGCTAGAGGACTAGCGGGAAGCAATGAGCAGTTCTTC,CSARGLAGSNEQFF
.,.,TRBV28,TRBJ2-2,TGTGCCAGCACCTGGACCGGGGAGCTGTTTTTT,CASTWTGELFF
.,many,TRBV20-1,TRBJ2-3,TGCAGTGCTAGAGCAGACAGCACAGATACGCAGTATTTT,CSARADSTDTQYF
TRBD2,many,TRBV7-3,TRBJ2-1,TGTGCCAGCAGCGAAAGCGGGGTCCGAGACAATGAGCAGTTCTTC,CASSESGVRDNEQFF
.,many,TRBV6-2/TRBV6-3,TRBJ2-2,TGTGCCAGCAGCCCTCTACGGGCGAACACCGGGGAGCTGTTTTTT,CASSPLRANTGELFF
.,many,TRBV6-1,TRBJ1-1,TGTGCCAGCAGTGAAAGAAGAACAAACACTGAAGCTTTCTTT,CASSERRTNTEAFF
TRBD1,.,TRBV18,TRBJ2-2,TGTGCCAGCTCACTAGGACAGGCGTACACCGGGGAGCTGTTTTTT,CASSLGQAYTGELFF
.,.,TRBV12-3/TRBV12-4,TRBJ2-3,TGTGCCAGCAGAGAGGGGAGTAGCAGTCATACGCTGTATTTT,CASREGSSSHTLYF
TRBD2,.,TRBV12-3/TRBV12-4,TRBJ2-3,TGTGCCAGCAGTGCCGGACTAGCGGGAGTCTCCACAGATACGCAGTATTTT,CASSAGLAGVSTDTQYF
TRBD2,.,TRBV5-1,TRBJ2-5,TGCGCCAGCAGCTCCGGACTAGCCCGCCAAGAGACCCAGTACTTC,CASSSGLARQETQYF
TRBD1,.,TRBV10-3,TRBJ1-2,TGTGCCATCACCCCGGACAGGGACAGTGGCTACACCTTC,CAITPDRDSGYTF
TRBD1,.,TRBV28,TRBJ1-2,TGTGCCAGCCACGGGACAGGGGTTTCTAACTATGGCTACACCTTC,CASHGTGVSNYGYTF
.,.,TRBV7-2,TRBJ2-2,TGTGCCAGCAGCTGGGGCACCGGGGAGCTGTTTTTT,CASSWGTGELFF
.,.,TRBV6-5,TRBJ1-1,TGTGCCAGCAGTTACTCGACCACTTTTATGAACACTGAAGCTTTCTTT,CASSYSTTFMNTEAFF
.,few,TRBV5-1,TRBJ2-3,TGCGCCAGCAGCTTGAGCGGTAGCACAGATACGCAGTATTTT,CASSLSGSTDTQYF
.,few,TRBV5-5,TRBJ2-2,TGTGCCAGCAGCCGACAGAGCGGGGAGCTGTTTTTT,CASSRQSGELFF
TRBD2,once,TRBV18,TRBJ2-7,TGTGCCAGCTCACCGGGCGGGAGCTCCTGCGAGCAGTACTTC,CASSPGGSSCEQYF
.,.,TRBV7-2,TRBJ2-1,TGTGCCAGCAGCCCACTAGGCCCTACCCCCAGTGAGCAGTTCTTC,CASSPLGPTPSEQFF
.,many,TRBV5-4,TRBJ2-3,TGTGCCAGCAGCTTTGGACGGGTCCGGGATACGCAGTATTTT,CASSFGRVRDTQYF
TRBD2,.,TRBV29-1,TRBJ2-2,TGCAGCGTCGGGACTATTCACACCGGGGAGCTGTTTTTT,CSVGTIHTGELFF
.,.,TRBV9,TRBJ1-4,TGTGCCAGCAGCCCAAATGACAGAAATAATGAAAAACTGTTTTTT,CASSPNDRNNEKLFF
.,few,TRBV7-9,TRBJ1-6,TGTGCCAGCAGTTCCACAACAGGGAGCTCCTATAATTCACCCCTCCACTTT,CASSSTTGSSYNSPLHF
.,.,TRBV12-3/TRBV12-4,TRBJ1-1,TGTGCCAGCAGTCCCAGGACTTGGAACACTGAAGCTTTCTTT,CASSPRTWNTEAFF
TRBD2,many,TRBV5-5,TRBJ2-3,TGTGCCAGCAGCTTGGCCGGAGCGGGGGGGCGAGCAGATACGCAGTATTTT,CASSLAGAGGRADTQYF
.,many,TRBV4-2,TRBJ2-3,TGTGCCAGCAGCCAGGCAGATACGCAGTATTTT,CASSQADTQYF
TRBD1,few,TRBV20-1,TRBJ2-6,TGCAGTGCGACCCAGGGGGCTGGGGCCAACGTCCTGACTTTC,CSATQGAGANVLTF
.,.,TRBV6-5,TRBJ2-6,TGTGCCAGCAGTTACGATTACAGCTCTGGGGCCAACGTCCTGACTTTC,CASSYDYSSGANVLTF
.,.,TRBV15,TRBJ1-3,TGTGCCACCAGCAGAGATGCGGGGAGCGGAAACACCATATATTTT,CATSRDAGSGNTIYF
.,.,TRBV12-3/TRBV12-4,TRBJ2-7,TGTGCCAGCAGTCGGACTTACTCCTACGAGCAGTACTTC,CASSRTYSYEQYF
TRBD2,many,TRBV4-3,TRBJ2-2,TGCGCCAGCAGCCTCCTAGGGGCTAGCGGGGGGCGAGACACCGGGGAGCTGTTTTTT,CASSLLGASGGRDTGELFF
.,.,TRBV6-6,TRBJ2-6,TGTGCCAATCAGGGTTCCGGGGCCAACGTCCTGACTTTC,CANQGSGANVLTF
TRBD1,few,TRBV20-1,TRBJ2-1,TGCAGTGCGGTCCCGGGACAGGGTTTTGGTGAGCAGTTCTTC,CSAVPGQGFGEQFF
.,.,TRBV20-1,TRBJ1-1,TGCAGTGCGACTAACAGGGTAGGGCACACTGAAGCTTTCTTT,CSATNRVGHTEAFF